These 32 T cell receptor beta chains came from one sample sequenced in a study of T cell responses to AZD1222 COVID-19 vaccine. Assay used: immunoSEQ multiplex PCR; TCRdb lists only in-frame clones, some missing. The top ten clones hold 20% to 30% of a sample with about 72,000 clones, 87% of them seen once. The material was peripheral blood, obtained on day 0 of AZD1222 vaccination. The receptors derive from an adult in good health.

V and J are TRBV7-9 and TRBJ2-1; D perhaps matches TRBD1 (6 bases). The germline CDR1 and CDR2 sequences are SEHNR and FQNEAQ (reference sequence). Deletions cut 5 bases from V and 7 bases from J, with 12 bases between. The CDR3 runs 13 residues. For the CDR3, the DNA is TGTGCCAGCAGCCTTACAGGGTTGAATGAGCAGTTCTTC. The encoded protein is CASSLTGLNEQFF.

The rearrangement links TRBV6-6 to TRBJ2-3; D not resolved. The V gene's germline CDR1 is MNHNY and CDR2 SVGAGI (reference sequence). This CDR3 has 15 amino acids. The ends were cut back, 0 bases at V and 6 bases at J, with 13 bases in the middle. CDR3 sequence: CASSYSTAPYDTQYF. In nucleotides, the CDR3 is TGTGCCAGCAGTTACTCCACTGCGCCGTACGATACGCAGTATTTT.

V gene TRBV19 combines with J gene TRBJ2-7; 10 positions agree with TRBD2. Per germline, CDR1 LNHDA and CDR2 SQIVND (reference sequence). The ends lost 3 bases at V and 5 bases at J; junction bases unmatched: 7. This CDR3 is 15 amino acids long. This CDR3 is CASSMNSGGLHEQYF. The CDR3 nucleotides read TGTGCCAGTAGTATGAATAGCGGGGGGCTCCACGAGCAGTACTTC. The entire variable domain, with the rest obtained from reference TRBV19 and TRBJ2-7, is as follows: DGGITQSPKYLFRKEGQNVTLSCEQNLNHDAMYWYRQDPGQGLRLIYYSQIVNDFQKGDIAEGYSVSREKKESFPLTVTSAQKNPTAFYLCASSMNSGGLHEQYFGPGTRLTVT.

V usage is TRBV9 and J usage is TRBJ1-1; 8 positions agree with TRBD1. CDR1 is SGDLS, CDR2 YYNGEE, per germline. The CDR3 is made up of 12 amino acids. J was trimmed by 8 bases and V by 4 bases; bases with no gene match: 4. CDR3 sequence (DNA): TGTGCCAGCAGCCCTCGGACAGGGGAAGCTTTCTTT. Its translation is CASSPRTGEAFF.

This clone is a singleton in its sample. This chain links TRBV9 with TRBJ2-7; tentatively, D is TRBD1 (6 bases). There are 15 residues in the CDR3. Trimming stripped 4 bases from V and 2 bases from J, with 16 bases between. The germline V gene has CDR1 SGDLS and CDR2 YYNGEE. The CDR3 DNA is TGTGCCAGCAGCTTAGCCGGGACACCTACCTACGAGCAGTACTTC. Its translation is CASSLAGTPTYEQYF. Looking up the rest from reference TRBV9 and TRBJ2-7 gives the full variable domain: DSGVTQTPKHLITATGQRVTLRCSPRSGDLSVYWYQQSLDQGLQFLIQYYNGEERAKGNILERFSAQQFPDLHSELNLSSLELGDSALYFCASSLAGTPTYEQYFGPGTRLTVT.

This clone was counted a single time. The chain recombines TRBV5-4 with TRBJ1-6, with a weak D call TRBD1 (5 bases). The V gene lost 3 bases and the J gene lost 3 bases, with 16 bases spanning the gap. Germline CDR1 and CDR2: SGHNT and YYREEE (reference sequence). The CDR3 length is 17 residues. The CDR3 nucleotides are TGTGCCAGCAGCTCCGGAGGGGCGGGAGACTATAATTCACCCCTCCACTTT. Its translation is CASSSGGAGDYNSPLHF.

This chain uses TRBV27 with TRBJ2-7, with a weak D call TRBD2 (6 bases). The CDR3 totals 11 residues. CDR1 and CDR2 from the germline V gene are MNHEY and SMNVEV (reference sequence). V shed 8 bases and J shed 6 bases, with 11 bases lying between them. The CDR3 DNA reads TGTGCCAGCCGTTGGGGGGTCGAGCAGTACTTC. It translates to CASRWGVEQYF.

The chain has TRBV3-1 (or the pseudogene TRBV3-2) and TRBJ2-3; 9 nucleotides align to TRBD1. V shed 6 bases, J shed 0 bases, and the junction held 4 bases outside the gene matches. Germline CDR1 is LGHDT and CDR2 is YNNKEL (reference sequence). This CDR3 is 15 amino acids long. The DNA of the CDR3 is TGTGCCAGCAGAACCGGGACAGGGAGCACAGATACGCAGTATTTT. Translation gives CASRTGTGSTDTQYF.

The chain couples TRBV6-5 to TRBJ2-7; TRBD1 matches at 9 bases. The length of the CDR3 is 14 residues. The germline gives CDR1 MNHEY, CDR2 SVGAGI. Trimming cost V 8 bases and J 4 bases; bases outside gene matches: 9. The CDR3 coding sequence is TGTGCCAGCCAACCGGGACAGGGCTTTTACGAGCAGTACTTC. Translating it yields CASQPGQGFYEQYF.

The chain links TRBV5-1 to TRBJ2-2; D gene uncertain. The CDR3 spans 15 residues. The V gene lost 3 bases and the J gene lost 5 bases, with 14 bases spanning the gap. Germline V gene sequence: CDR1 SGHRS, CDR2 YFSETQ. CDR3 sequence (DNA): TGCGCCAGCAGCTCGACCGCTAAAGAGACCGGGGAGCTGTTTTTT. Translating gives CASSSTAKETGELFF.

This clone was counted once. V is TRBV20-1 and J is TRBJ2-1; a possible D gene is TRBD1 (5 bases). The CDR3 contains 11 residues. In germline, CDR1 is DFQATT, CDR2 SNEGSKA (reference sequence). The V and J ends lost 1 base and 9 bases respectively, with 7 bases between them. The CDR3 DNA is TGCAGTGCTAGAGGGGGCGGTGAGCAGTTCTTC. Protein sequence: CSARGGGEQFF.

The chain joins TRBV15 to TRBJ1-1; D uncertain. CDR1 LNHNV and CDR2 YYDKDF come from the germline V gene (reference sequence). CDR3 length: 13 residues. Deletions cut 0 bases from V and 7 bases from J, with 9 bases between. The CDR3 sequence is CATSREGYSEAFF. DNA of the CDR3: TGTGCCACCAGCAGAGAGGGCTACAGTGAAGCTTTCTTT.

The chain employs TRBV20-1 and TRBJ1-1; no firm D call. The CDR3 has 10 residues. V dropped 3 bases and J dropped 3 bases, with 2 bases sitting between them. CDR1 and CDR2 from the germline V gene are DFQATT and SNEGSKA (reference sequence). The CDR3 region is CSARDTEAFF. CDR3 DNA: TGCAGTGCTAGGGACACTGAAGCTTTCTTT.

CDR3 nucleotide sequence: TGTGCCAGCAGCAGCCCCCGGAGGACGGTCCCTAATTCACCCCTCCACTTT. Its protein product is CASSSPRRTVPNSPLHF. V gene TRBV6-2 or TRBV6-3 combines with J gene TRBJ1-6; D call uncertain. Trimming shortened V by 6 bases and J by 6 bases, and 21 bases separated the two germline ends. This CDR3 region has 17 residues. The germline CDR1 and CDR2 sequences are MNHEY and SVGEGT.

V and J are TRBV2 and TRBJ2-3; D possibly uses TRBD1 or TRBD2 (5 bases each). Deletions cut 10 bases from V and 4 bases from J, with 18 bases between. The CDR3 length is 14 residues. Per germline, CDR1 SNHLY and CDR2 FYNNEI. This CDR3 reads CAIVVGVWADTQYF. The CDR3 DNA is TGTGCCATCGTGGTGGGGGTTTGGGCAGATACGCAGTATTTT.

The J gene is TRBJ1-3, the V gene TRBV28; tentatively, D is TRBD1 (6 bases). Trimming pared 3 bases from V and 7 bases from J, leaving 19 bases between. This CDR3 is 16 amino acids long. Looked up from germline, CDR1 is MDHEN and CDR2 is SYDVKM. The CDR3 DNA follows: TGTGCCAGCAGTTTTGGGGGGCAGGGAATTATTAACACCATATATTTT. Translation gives CASSFGGQGIINTIYF.

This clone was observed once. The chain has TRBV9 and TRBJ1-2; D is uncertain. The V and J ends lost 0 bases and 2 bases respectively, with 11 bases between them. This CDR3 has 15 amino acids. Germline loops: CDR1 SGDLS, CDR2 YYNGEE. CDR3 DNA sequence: TGTGCCAGCAGCGTAGGCTTGGGGAGGAACTATGGCTACACCTTC. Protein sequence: CASSVGLGRNYGYTF.

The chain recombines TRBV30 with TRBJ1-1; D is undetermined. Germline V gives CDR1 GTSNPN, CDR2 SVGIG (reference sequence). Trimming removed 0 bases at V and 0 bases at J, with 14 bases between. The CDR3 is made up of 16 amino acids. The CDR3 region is CAWSVLSGYMNTEAFF. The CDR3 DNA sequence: TGTGCCTGGAGTGTACTGTCTGGGTACATGAACACTGAAGCTTTCTTT.

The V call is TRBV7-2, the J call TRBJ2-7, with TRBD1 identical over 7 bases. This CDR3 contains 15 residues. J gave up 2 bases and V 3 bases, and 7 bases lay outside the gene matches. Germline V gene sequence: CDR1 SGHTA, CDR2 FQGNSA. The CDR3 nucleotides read TGTGCCAGCAGCTTGACCGGGACAGCAACCTACGAGCAGTACTTC. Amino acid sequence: CASSLTGTATYEQYF. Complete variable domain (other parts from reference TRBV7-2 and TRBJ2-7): GAGVSQSPSNKVTEKGKDVELRCDPISGHTALYWYRQSLGQGLEFLIYFQGNSAPDKSGLPSDRFSAERTGGSVSTLTIQRTQQEDSAVYLCASSLTGTATYEQYFGPGTRLTVT.

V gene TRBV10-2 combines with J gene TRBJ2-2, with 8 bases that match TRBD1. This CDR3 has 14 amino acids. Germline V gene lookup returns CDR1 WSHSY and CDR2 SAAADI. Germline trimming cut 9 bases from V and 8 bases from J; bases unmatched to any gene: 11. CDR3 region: CASKAGGPLGELFF. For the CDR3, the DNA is TGCGCCAGTAAAGCAGGGGGCCCTTTGGGGGAGCTGTTTTTT.

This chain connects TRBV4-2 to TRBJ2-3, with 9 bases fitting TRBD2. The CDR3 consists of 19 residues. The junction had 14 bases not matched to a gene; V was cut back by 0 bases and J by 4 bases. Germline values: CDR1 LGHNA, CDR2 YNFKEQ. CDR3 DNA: TGTGCCAGCAGCCAAGATTGGAGGATAGCGGGGGACGTCCCAGATACGCAGTATTTT. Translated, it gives CASSQDWRIAGDVPDTQYF.

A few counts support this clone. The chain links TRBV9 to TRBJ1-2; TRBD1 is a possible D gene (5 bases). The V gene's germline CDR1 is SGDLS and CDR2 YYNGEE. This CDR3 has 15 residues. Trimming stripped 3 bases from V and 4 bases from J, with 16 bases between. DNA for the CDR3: TGTGCCAGCAGCGACGGTGGGGGATGGGGCTATGGCTACACCTTC. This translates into CASSDGGGWGYGYTF.

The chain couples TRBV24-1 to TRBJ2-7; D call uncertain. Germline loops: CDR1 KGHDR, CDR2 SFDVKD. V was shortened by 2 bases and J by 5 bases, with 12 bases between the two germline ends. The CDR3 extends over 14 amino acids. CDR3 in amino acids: CATSDSNTANEQYF. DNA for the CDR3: TGTGCCACCAGTGATTCCAACACTGCGAACGAGCAGTACTTC.

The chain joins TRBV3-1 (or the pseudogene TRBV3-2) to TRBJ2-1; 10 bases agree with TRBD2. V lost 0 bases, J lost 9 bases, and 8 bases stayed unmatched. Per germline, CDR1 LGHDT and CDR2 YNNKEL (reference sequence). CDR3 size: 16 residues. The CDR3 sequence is CASSQDWLAGESEQFF. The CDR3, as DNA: TGTGCCAGCAGCCAAGATTGGCTAGCGGGGGAGTCTGAGCAGTTCTTC.

CDR3 loop: CAWSTYSAAQPQHF. DNA of the CDR3: TGTGCCTGGAGTACTTATTCGGCAGCCCAGCCCCAGCATTTT. J is TRBJ1-5 and V is TRBV30; no clear D gene. Germline V gene lookup returns CDR1 GTSNPN and CDR2 SVGIG (reference sequence). This CDR3 contains 14 residues. V was clipped by 2 bases and J by 7 bases, with 15 bases between them.

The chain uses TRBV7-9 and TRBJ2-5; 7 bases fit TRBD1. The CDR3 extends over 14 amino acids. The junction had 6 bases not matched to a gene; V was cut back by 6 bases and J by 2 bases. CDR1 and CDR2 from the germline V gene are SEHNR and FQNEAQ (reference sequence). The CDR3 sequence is CASRQSGGQETQYF. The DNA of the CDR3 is TGTGCCAGCAGGCAGTCAGGGGGACAAGAGACCCAGTACTTC.

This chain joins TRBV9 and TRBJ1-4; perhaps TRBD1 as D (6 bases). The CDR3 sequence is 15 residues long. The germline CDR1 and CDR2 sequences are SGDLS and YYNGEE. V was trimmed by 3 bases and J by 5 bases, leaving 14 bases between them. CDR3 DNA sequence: TGTGCCAGCAGCGCCGCAGGGGCGAGGAATGAAAAACTGTTTTTT. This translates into CASSAAGARNEKLFF. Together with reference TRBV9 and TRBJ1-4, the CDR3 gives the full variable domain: DSGVTQTPKHLITATGQRVTLRCSPRSGDLSVYWYQQSLDQGLQFLIQYYNGEERAKGNILERFSAQQFPDLHSELNLSSLELGDSALYFCASSAAGARNEKLFFGSGTQLSVL.

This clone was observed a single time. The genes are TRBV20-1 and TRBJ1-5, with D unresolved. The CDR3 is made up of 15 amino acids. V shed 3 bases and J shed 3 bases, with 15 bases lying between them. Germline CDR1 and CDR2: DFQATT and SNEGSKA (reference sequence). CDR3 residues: CSASLVGQVNQPQHF. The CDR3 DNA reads TGCAGTGCTAGTCTTGTAGGGCAGGTCAATCAGCCCCAGCATTTT.

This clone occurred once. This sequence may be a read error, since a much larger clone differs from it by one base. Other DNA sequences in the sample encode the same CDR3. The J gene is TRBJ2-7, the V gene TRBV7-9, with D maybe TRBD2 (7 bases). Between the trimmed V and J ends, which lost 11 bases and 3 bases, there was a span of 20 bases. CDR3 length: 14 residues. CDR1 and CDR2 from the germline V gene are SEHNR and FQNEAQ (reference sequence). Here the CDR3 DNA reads TGTGCCGGATGGGATGGCGGGGGCGACTACGAGCAGTACTTC. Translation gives CAGWDGGGDYEQYF.

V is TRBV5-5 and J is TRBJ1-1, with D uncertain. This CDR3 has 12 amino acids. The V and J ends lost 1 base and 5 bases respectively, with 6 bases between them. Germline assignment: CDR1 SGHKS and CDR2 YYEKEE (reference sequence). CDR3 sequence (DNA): TGTGCCAGCAGCTTGCGAGTAACTGAAGCTTTCTTT. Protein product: CASSLRVTEAFF. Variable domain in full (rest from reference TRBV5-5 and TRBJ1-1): DAGVTQSPTHLIKTRGQQVTLRCSPISGHKSVSWYQQVLGQGPQFIFQYYEKEERGRGNFPDRFSARQFPNYSSELNVNALLLGDSALYLCASSLRVTEAFFGQGTRLTVV.

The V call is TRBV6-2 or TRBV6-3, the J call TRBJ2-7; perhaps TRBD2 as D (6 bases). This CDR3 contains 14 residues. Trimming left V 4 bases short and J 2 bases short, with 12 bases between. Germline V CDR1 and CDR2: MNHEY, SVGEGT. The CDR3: CASSFSGGTYEQYF. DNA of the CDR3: TGTGCCAGCAGTTTCTCCGGGGGTACCTACGAGCAGTACTTC.

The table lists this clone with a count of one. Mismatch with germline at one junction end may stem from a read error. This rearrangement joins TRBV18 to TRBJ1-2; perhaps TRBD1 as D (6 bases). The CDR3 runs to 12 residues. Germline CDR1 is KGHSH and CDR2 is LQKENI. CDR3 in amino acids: CASSQPQTGRSF. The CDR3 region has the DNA TGTGCCAGCTCACAGCCCCAAACAGGGAGGTCCTTC. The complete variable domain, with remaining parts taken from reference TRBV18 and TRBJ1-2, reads NAGVMQNPRHLVRRRGQEARLRCSPMKGHSHVYWYRQLPEEGLKFMVYLQKENIIDESGMPKERFSAEFPKEGPSILRIQQVVRGDSAAYFCASSQPQTGRSFGSGTRLTVV.